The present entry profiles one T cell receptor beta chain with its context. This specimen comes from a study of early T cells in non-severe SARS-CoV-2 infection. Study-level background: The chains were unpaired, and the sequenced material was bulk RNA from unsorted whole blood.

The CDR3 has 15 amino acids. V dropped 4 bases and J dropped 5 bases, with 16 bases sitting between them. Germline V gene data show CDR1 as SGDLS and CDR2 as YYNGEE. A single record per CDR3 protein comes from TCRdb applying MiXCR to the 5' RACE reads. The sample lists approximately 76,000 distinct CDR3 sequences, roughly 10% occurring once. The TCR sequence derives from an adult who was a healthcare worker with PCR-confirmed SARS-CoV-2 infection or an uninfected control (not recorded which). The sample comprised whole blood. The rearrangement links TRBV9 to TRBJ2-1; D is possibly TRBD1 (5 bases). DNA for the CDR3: TGTGCCAGCAGCCCCCGGACAAGAGTAGACAATGAGCAGTTCTTC. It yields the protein CASSPRTRVDNEQFF.